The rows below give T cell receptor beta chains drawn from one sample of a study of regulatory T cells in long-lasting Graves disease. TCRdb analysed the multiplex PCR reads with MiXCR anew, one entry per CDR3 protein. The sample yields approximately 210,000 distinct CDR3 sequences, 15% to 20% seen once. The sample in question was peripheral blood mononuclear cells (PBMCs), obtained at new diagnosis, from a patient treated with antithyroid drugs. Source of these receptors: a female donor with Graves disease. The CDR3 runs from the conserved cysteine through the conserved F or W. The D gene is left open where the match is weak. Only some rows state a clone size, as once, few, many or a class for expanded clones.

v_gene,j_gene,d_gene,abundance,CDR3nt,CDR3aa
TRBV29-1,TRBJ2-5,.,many,TGCAGCGTTTGGCGGGACCAAAAAGAGACCCAGTACTTC,CSVWRDQKETQYF
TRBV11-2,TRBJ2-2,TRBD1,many,TGTGCCAGCAGCTTAGAGACAGGGCGCGCCGGGGAGCTGTTTTTT,CASSLETGRAGELFF
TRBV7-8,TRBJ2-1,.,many,TGTGCCAGCAGCTTAGAACCGGCCAATGAGCAGTTCTTC,CASSLEPANEQFF
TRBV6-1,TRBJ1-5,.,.,TGTGCCAGCAGTGAAGTAGGAGGGGGGTATAGCAATCAGCCCCAGCATTTT,CASSEVGGGYSNQPQHF
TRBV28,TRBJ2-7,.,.,TGTGCCAGCAGTTTAAATTACAGGGACCTCTCCTACGAGCAGTACTTC,CASSLNYRDLSYEQYF
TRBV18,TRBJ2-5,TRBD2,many,TGTGCCAGCTCACCGGGGCGACTAGCGGGAGAAGAGACCCAGTACTTC,CASSPGRLAGEETQYF
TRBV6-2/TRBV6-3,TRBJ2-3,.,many,TGTGCCAGCAGTTATTCAACTTACACAGATACGCAGTATTTT,CASSYSTYTDTQYF
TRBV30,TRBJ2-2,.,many,TGTGCCTGGACAGTTGCGAACACCGGGGAGCTGTTTTTT,CAWTVANTGELFF
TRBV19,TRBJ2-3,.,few,TGTGCCAGTAGTACTAGCGACGATAGCACAGATACGCAGTATTTT,CASSTSDDSTDTQYF
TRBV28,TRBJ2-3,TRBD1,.,TGTGCCAGCAGCCAGACAGGGGGGGACGATACGCAGTATTTT,CASSQTGGDDTQYF
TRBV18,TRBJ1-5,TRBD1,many,TGTGCCAGCTCACTCGGACAGGGCCATCAGCCCCAGCATTTT,CASSLGQGHQPQHF
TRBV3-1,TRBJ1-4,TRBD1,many,TGTGCCAGCAGCCTCACAGGGGCGGGTGGTGAAAAACTGTTTTTT,CASSLTGAGGEKLFF
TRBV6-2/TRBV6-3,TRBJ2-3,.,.,TGTGCCAGCAGTTATAGCGGCCACACAGATACGCAGTATTTT,CASSYSGHTDTQYF
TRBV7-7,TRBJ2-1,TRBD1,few,TGTGCCAGCAGCTTCGGGACAGGCTACAATGAGCAGTTCTTC,CASSFGTGYNEQFF
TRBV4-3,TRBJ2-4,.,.,TGCGCCAGCAGCCAAGATACGTGGGGAGCCAAAAACATTCAGTACTTC,CASSQDTWGAKNIQYF
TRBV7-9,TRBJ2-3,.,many,TGTGCCAGCAGTTTGGGCGGGGGCGCAGATACGCAGTATTTT,CASSLGGGADTQYF
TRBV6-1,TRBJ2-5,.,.,TGTGCCAGCAGTGCATACGGACGCCAAGAGACCCAGTACTTC,CASSAYGRQETQYF
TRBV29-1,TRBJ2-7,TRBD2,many,TGCAGCGTCAGCGGGGGCTCCTACGAGCAGTACTTC,CSVSGGSYEQYF
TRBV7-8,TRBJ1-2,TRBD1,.,TGTGCCAGCAGCTTAAGACAGGGGGCTTTTAGCTATGGCTACACCTTC,CASSLRQGAFSYGYTF
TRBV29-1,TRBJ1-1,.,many,TGCAGCGTTGAATTGGGGGAGAGGGACACTGAAGCTTTCTTT,CSVELGERDTEAFF
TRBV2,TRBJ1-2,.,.,TGTGCCAGCAGTCTTGGGCCTCCCGGACGAGCTAACTATGGCTACACCTTC,CASSLGPPGRANYGYTF
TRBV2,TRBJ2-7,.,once,TGTGCCAGCAGTGAATCCCGACGATACAATGAGCAGTACTTC,CASSESRRYNEQYF
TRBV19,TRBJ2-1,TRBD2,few,TGTGCCAGTAGGCGGCTAGCGGGTAGGAATGAGCAGCTCTTC,CASRRLAGRNEQLF
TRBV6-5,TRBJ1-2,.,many,TGTGCCAGCAGTTACGTAGGGAGGGGTGGCTACACCTTC,CASSYVGRGGYTF
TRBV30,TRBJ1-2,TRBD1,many,TGTGCCTGGAGGAGGGACAGGGAGACCTACACCTTC,CAWRRDRETYTF
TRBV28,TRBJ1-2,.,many,TGTGCCAGCAGTTTCGTAGATAGTGGGACACCGACCTCTAACTATGGCTACACCTTC,CASSFVDSGTPTSNYGYTF
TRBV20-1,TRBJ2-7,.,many,TGCAGTGCTTGGGACTTAGCATCCTACGAGCAGTACTTC,CSAWDLASYEQYF
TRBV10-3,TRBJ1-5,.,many,TGTGCCATCAGTAGCCGAGGGTCTCGGGGTCAGCCCCAGCATTTT,CAISSRGSRGQPQHF
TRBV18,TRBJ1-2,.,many,TGTGCCAGCAGTGAAGGAAACTATGGCTACACCTTC,CASSEGNYGYTF
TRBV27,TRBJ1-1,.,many,TGTGCCAGCAGTTTATGGGAGCAGGCGAACACTGAAGCTTTCTTT,CASSLWEQANTEAFF
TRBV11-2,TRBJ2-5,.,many,TGTGCCAGCAGCTTAGTTGCAGCGGATTCGACCCAGTACTTC,CASSLVAADSTQYF
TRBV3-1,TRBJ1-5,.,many,TGTGCCAGCAGCCAGCAAGGGAACAATCAGCCCCAGCATTTT,CASSQQGNNQPQHF
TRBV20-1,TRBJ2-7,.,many,TGCAGTGCTAGAGATTTGGCGGGGAATAACTACGAGCAGTACTTC,CSARDLAGNNYEQYF
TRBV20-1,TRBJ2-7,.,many,TGCAGTGCTAGAGATATGGAAGGGACCAGCTCCTACGAGCAGTACTTC,CSARDMEGTSSYEQYF
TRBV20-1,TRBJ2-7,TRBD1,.,TGCAGTGTCCAGGGGGCGAGGACCTACGAGCAGTACTTC,CSVQGARTYEQYF
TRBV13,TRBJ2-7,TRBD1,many,TGTGCCAGCAGCTCCCGTGGGACAGGGGATTTACACGAGCAGTACTTC,CASSSRGTGDLHEQYF
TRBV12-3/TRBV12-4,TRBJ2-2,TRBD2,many,TGTGCCAGCAGGGGGACTAGCGGGAGTTGGGAGCTGTTTTTT,CASRGTSGSWELFF
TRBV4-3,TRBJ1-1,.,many,TGCGCCAGCAGCCAAGATGGTTTTGGGAACACTGAAGCTTTCTTT,CASSQDGFGNTEAFF
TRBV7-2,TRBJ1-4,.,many,TGTGCCAGCAGCGCCTGGGGGCCCCCAGCAACTAATGAAAAACTGTTTTTT,CASSAWGPPATNEKLFF
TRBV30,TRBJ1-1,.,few,TGTGCCTGGAGGCGGCGCTTGGGGTTTGTCAACACTGAAGCTTTCTTT,CAWRRRLGFVNTEAFF
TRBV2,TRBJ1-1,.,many,TGTGCCAGCAGTGAACAGGGAGAGAACACTGAAGCTTTCTTT,CASSEQGENTEAFF
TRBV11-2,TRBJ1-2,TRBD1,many,TGTGCCAGCAGCTCTACCGGGACAGGGTTTGATGGCTACACCTTC,CASSSTGTGFDGYTF
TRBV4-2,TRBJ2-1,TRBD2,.,TGTGCCAGCAGCCAAGGGATGGCGGGAGGGGGCCACAATGAGCAGTTCTTC,CASSQGMAGGGHNEQFF
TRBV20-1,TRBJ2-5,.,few,TGCAGTGCCGAGGAGCGAGAGACCCAGTACTTC,CSAEERETQYF
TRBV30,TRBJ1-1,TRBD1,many,TGTGCCTGGAGTGGGGGACAGGGTTTTGCTGAAGCTTTCTTT,CAWSGGQGFAEAFF
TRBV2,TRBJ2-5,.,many,TGTGCCAGCAGTGTAGGCCGGGCCCAAGAGACCCAGTACTTC,CASSVGRAQETQYF
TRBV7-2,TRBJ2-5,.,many,TGTGCCAGCAGCTTAGGAGCGGGCACGGGCCCAGAGACCCAGTACTTC,CASSLGAGTGPETQYF
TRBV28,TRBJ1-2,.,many,TGTGCCAGCAGGTTAATCAATGGCTACACCTTC,CASRLINGYTF
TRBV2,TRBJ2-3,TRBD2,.,TGTGCCAGCAGCTCCGGGACTAGCGGGAGGATGGATACGCAGTATTTT,CASSSGTSGRMDTQYF